This record covers a single TCR beta chain. Sequencing used immunoSEQ multiplex PCR; TCRdb keeps in-frame clones, though not all of them. The profile shows 120,000 or so clones, around 84% of them singletons. This CDR3 has 10 amino acids. The germline CDR1 and CDR2 sequences are SNHLY and FYNNEI. Trimming pared 6 bases from V and 4 bases from J, leaving 1 base between. This record comes from a study of T cell responses to AZD1222 COVID-19 vaccine. Specimen: peripheral blood, collected on day 0 of AZD1222 vaccination. This rearrangement joins TRBV2 to TRBJ2-1; D ambiguous. The sequence was obtained from an adult in good health. The CDR3 region is CASRYNEQFF. The CDR3 DNA reads TGTGCCAGCAGGTACAATGAGCAGTTCTTC.